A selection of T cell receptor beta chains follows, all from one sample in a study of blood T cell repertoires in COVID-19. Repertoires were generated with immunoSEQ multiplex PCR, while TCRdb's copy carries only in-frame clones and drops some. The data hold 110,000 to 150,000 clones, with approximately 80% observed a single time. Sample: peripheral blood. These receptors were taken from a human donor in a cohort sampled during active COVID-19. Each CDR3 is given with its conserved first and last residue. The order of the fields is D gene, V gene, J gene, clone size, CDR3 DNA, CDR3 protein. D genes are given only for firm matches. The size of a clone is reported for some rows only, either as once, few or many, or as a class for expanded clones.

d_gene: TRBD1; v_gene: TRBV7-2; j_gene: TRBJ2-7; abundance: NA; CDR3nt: TGTGCCAGCAGCCCAAACAGGGGGGACTACGAGCAGTACTTC; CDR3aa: CASSPNRGDYEQYF
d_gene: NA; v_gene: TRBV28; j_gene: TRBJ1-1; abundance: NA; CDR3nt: TGTGCCAGCAGTTTGAACGGGAAGGGAAAGACTGAAGCTTTCTTT; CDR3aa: CASSLNGKGKTEAFF
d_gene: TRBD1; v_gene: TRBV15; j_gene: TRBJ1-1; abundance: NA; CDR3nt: TGTGCCACCAGCAGGGGGACAGGGAGCGTAGCTTTCTTT; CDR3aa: CATSRGTGSVAFF
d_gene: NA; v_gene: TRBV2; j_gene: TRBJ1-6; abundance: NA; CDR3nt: TGTGCCAGCAGAAGAGGACAGTTTGATAATTCACCCCTCCACTTT; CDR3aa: CASRRGQFDNSPLHF
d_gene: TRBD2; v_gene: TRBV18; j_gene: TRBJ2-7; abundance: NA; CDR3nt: TGTGCCAGCTCACCAGGTCGGGGGGTTCCCTACGAGCAGTACTTC; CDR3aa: CASSPGRGVPYEQYF
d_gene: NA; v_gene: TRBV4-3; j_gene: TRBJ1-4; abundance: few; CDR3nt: TGCGCCAGCAGCCAAGCGGTGGGCCGAAAGGAACTGTTTTTT; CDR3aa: CASSQAVGRKELFF
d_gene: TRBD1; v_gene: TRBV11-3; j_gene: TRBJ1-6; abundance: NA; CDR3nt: TGTGCCAGCAGCTTCGACAGGGGTGTGAATTCACCCCTCCACTTT; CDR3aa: CASSFDRGVNSPLHF
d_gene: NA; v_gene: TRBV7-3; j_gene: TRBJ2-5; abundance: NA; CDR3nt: TGTGCCAGCAGCTTAAAAGGACGGGGGACCCAGTACTTC; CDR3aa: CASSLKGRGTQYF
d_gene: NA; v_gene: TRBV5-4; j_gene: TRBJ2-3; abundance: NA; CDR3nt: TGTGCCAGCAGCTTAGGGGCAGATACGCAGTATTTT; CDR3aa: CASSLGADTQYF
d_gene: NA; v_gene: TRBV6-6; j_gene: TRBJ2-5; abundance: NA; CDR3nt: TGTGCCAGCAGTCCCAACCGAGGGACTCTGGGGAGAGAGACCCAGTACTTC; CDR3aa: CASSPNRGTLGRETQYF
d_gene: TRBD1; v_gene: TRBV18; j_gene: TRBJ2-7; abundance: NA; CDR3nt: TGTGCCAGCTCACGGGACAGGGTGGCCTACGAGCAGTACTTC; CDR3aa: CASSRDRVAYEQYF
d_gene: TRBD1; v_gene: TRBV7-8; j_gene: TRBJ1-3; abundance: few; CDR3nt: TGTGCCAGCAGCCGGACAGGGGGCTCAAACACCATATATTTT; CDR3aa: CASSRTGGSNTIYF
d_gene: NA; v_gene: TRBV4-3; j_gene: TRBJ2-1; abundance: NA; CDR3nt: TGCGCCAGCAGCCGAAACCCCGGTTCAACCTACAATGAGCAGTTCTTC; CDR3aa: CASSRNPGSTYNEQFF
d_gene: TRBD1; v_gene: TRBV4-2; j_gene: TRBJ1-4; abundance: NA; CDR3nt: TGTGCCAGCAGCCCGAATTCACAGGGGGTGAGAGAAAAACTGTTTTTT; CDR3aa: CASSPNSQGVREKLFF
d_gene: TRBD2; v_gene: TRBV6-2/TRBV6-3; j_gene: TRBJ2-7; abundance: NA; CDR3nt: TGTGCCAGCAGTTGGCTAGCGGGGGGCGAGCAGTACTTC; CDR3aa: CASSWLAGGEQYF
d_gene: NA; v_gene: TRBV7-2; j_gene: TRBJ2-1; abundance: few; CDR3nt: TGTGCCAGCAGCTTAGTCGGCCGACTCAATGAGCAGTTCTTC; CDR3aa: CASSLVGRLNEQFF